This T cell receptor beta chain was sequenced in a study of shared clonotypes between healthy human individuals. The length of the CDR3 is 12 residues. Trimming removed 11 bases from V and 0 bases from J; junction bases left unmatched: 1. Germline V gene sequence: CDR1 SEHNR, CDR2 FQNEAQ (reference sequence). Sequencing used immunoSEQ multiplex PCR; TCRdb keeps in-frame clones, though not all of them. This table has 2 million to 2.5 million clones, 95% appearing once. Input material: naive CD4+ T cells sorted from blood. The subset was: CD45RA+ positively selected. The chain uses TRBV7-9 and TRBJ1-1; 9 bases align to TRBD1. The sequence derives from a man aged 18 to 30 in good health. The CDR3 protein is CAGTGMNTEAFF. The CDR3 DNA reads TGTGCCGGGACAGGGATGAACACTGAAGCTTTCTTT.